The 4 T cell receptor beta chains listed next were all sequenced from one sample in a study of shared clonotypes between healthy human individuals. Some clones are missing from TCRdb's copy, which holds only in-frame ones; the method was immunoSEQ multiplex PCR. The table shows over a million clones, with approximately 78% occurring only once. Sequences were obtained from memory CD4+ T cells from PBMCs. Regarding subset: CD45RA-negative fraction. The receptors were sampled from a man in his late teens or twenties in good health. Some clones in this sample may be carry-over from other donors' samples.

The rearrangement links TRBV5-1 to TRBJ2-3, with TRBD2 matching 8 bases. Per the germline V gene, CDR1 is SGHRS and CDR2 is YFSETQ. The CDR3 is 17 amino acids. V lost 4 bases, J lost 4 bases, and 14 bases stayed unmatched. CDR3 nucleotide sequence: TGCGCCAGCAGCATCGCGTCGACTAGCGACGGGGCAGATACGCAGTATTTT. Translated, it gives CASSIASTSDGADTQYF.

J is TRBJ2-6 and V is TRBV5-8; no reliable D call. V was pared by 3 bases and J by 2 bases, with 9 bases between. CDR1 is SGHTS, CDR2 YDEGEE, per germline. The CDR3 contains 15 residues. CDR3 sequence: CASSWVTPGANVLTF. For the CDR3, the DNA is TGTGCCAGCAGCTGGGTCACTCCTGGGGCCAACGTCCTGACTTTC.

In this sample, this clone turned up many times. The chain joins TRBV4-1 to TRBJ1-1, with a possible D match to TRBD1 (6 bases). The CDR3 sequence is 16 residues long. Trimming took 3 bases from V and 3 from J, leaving 17 bases between them. Germline V gives CDR1 MGHRA, CDR2 YSYEKL. The CDR3 here is CASSHKRGGKDTEAFF. CDR3 nucleotide sequence: TGCGCCAGCAGCCACAAGAGAGGGGGGAAGGACACTGAAGCTTTCTTT.

The V call is TRBV7-9, the J call TRBJ1-1; D remains ambiguous. V was shortened by 1 base and J by 1 base, with 10 bases between the two germline ends. This CDR3 has 15 residues. Germline V gene lookup returns CDR1 SEHNR and CDR2 FQNEAQ (reference sequence). The CDR3 loop reads CASSLGGSPNTEAFF. Written as DNA, the CDR3 is TGTGCCAGCAGCTTAGGTGGCAGCCCGAACACTGAAGCTTTCTTT.